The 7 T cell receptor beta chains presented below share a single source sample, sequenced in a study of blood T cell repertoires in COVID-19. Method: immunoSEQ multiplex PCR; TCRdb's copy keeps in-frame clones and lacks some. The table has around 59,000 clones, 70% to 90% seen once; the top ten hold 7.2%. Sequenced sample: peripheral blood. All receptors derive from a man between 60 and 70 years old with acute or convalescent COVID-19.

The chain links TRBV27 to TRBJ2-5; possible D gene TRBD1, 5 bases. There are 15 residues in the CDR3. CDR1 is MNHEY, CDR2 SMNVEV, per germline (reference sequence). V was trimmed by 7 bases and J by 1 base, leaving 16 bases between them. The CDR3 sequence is CASTNWGGSQETQYF. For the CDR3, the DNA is TGTGCCAGCACCAATTGGGGCGGTTCCCAAGAGACCCAGTACTTC.

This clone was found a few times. The CDR3 here is CASSPTTGQETQYF. DNA of the CDR3: TGTGCCAGCAGTCCCACGACAGGCCAAGAGACCCAGTACTTC. The rearrangement links TRBV4-2 to TRBJ2-5; maybe TRBD1 (6 bases). The germline V gene encodes CDR1 LGHNA and CDR2 YNFKEQ. V shed 6 bases and J shed 1 base, with 12 bases lying between them. This CDR3 comprises 14 residues.

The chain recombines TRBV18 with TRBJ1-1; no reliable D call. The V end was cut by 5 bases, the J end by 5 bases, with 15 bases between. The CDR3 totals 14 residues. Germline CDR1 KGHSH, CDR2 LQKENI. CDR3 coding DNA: TGTGCCAGCTCATCGGACGCGGGAGGAACTGAAGCTTTCTTT. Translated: CASSSDAGGTEAFF.

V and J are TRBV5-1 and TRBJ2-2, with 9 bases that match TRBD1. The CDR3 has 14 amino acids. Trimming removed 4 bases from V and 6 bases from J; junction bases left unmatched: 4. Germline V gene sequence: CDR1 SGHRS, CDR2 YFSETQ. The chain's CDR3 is CASSRDRVAGELFF. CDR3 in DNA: TGCGCCAGCAGCCGGGACAGGGTTGCCGGGGAGCTGTTTTTT.

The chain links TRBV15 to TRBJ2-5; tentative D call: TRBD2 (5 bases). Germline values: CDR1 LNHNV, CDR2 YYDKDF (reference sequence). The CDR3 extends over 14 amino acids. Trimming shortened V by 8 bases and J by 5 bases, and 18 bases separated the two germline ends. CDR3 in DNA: TGTGCCACCGCCGGAGGCGGCCCGAGGGAGACCCAGTACTTC. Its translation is CATAGGGPRETQYF.

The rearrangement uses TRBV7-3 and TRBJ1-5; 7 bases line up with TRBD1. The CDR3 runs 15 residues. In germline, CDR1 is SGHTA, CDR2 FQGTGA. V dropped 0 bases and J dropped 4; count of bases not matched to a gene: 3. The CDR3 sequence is CASSLTGGFNQPQHF. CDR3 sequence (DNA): TGTGCCAGCAGCTTAACAGGGGGCTTTAATCAGCCCCAGCATTTT.

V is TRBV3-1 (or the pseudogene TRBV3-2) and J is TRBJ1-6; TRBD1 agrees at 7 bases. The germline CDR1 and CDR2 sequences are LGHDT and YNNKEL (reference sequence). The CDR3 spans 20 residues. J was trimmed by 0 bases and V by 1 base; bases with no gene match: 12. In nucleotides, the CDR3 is TGTGCCAGCAGCCAAGGCCGAATAACAGGGGAAATCTCCTATAATTCACCCCTCCACTTT. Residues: CASSQGRITGEISYNSPLHF.